This TCR beta chain derives from a study of sequential checkpoint blockade in melanoma. Treatment defined: randomized to nivolumab then ipilimumab (arm A) or the reverse (arm B). To note about this clone: Compared with germline, one end of the junction differs, possibly owing to a read error.

This CDR3 comprises 13 residues. The germline V gene has CDR1 MNHGY and CDR2 SAAAGT. Some clones are missing from TCRdb's copy, which holds only in-frame ones; the method was immunoSEQ multiplex PCR. The sample shows some 3,000 clones, approximately 22% of them seen only once. The chain is built from TRBV6-8 and TRBJ1-5; possible D gene TRBD1, 5 bases. This material consisted of tumor tissue (inferred from file names), taken from a patient given nivolumab and ipilimumab in sequence. The sequence came from a human patient with melanoma. Some clones in this sample may be carry-over from other donors' samples. The CDR3 is CAISSGGSQPQHF. CDR3 nucleotide sequence: TGTGCCATCAGTTCGGGGGGAAGTCAGCCCCAGCATTTT.